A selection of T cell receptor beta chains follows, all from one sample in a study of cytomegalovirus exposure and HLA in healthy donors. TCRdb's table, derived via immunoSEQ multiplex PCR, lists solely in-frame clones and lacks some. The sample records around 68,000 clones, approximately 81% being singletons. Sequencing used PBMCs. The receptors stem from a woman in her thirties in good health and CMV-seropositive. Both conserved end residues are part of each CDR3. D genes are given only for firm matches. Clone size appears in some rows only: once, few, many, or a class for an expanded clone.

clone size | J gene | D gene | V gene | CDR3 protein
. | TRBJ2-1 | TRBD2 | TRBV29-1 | CSVAHRTRPSYNEQFF
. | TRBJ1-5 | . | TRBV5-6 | CASSLAGDQPQHF
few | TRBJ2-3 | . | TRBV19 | CASSTTTQGLNRRDTQYF
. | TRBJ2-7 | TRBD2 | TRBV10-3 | CAIREGLAGVGEQYF
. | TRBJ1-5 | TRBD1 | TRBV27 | CASSPLGQGNQPQHF
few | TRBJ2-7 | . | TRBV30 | CAWSVLGGEQYF
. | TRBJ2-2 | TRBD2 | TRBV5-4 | CASSSPGLAGRGTGELFF
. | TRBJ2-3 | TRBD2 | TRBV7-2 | CASSFFGPGGRVADTQYF
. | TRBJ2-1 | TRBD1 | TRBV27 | CASRPETGRASVYNEQFF
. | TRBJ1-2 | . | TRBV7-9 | CASSQTDSYGYTF